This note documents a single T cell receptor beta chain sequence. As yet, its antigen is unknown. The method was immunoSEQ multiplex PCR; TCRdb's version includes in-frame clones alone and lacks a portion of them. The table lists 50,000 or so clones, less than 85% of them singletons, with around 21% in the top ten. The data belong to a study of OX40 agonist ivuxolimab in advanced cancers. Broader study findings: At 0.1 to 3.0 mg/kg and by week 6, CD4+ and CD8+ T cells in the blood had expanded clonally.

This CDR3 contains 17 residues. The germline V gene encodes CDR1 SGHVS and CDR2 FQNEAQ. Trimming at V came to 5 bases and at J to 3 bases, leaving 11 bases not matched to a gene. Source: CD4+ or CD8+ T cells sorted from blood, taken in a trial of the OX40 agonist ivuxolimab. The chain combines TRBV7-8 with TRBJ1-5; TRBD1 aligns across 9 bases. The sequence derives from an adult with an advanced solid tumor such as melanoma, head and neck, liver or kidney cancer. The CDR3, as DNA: TGTGCCAGCAGCACATGGCCTCGGGACAGGGTCAATCAGCCCCAGCATTTT. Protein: CASSTWPRDRVNQPQHF.